The rows below give T cell receptor beta chains drawn from one sample of a study of CD8 T cell repertoires and HIV-1 epitope variants. Sequencing was performed with immunoSEQ multiplex PCR; in TCRdb, only in-frame clones are kept and a portion is missing. Altogether some 5,400 clones are present, approximately 67% being singletons, with the ten largest covering over 35%. Their antigens remain unidentified. The specimen sequenced was cultured CD8+ T cells derived from PBMCs. These TCRs come from a male donor with HIV. Each CDR3 is given without its conserved first and last residue.

TRBJ2-7 | TRBV7-6 | ASSLAQRDEQY
TRBJ2-7 | TRBV5-8 | ASSSPGTDYEQY
TRBJ1-3 | TRBV5-1 | ASSPYSPIY
TRBJ2-7 | TRBV2 | ASNLQGSSYEQY
TRBJ1-4 | TRBV11-1 | ASSLGVDEKLF
TRBJ2-7 | TRBV4-2 | ASSQEDGAGYEQY
TRBJ1-1 | TRBV5-5 | ASSSLSQVNTEAF
TRBJ2-7 | TRBV7-2 | ASSPQGYSYEQY
TRBJ2-7 | TRBV7-1 | ASSLGQYLREQY
TRBJ2-5 | TRBV5-6 | ASSLVLSSETQY
TRBJ2-7 | TRBV7-3 | ASSPQQGDYEQY
TRBJ1-1 | TRBV28 | ASRIKPNTEAF
TRBJ2-3 | TRBV4-1 | ASSQDPPSGTSTDTQY
. | TRBV4-2 | ASSPVLAGDRPYEQY
TRBJ2-5 | TRBV7-8 | ASSPGTRETQY
TRBJ2-7 | TRBV27 | ASRNWDSYEQY
TRBJ1-1 | TRBV11-2 | ASSLRGWTEAF
TRBJ2-5 | TRBV5-1 | ASSSRTRQETQY
TRBJ2-3 | TRBV7-7 | ASSPGTSGTDTQY
. | TRBV27 | ASRGTTTLGSYEQY
TRBJ1-1 | TRBV5-1 | ASSTGRDMNTEAF
TRBJ2-1 | TRBV27 | ASKSEGGYINDEQF
TRBJ2-5 | TRBV7-3 | ASSLYGEGQETQY
. | TRBV7-2 | ASSLGQGAYEQY
TRBJ1-2 | TRBV27 | ASTKGDLLEGPNYGYT
TRBJ2-5 | TRBV27 | ASSAAAQY
TRBJ1-4 | TRBV9 | ASSEGGDKAEKLF
TRBJ1-2 | TRBV7-8 | ASSPLMGSGYT
TRBJ1-5 | TRBV4-1 | ASSQEGQSSNQPQH
TRBJ1-1 | TRBV4-2 | ASSQVGRRINTEAF
TRBJ2-7 | TRBV27 | ASRGTTTLGSYEQY
TRBJ1-2 | TRBV5-4 | ASSQDPPDLDYGYT
TRBJ1-1 | TRBV7-9 | ASSFSGGNTEAF
TRBJ2-7 | TRBV6-1 | ASSERDRGIYEQY
TRBJ1-2 | TRBV4-1 | ASSQEVDRVIEGYT
TRBJ1-4 | TRBV5-1 | ASSSGTGPEKLF
TRBJ1-2 | TRBV30 | AWSVQSSYGYT
TRBJ2-1 | TRBV6-6 | ASNLAGEDNEQF
TRBJ1-1 | TRBV13 | ASSVGTGNTEAF
TRBJ2-3 | TRBV2 | ASSEEGDVYTDTQY
TRBJ1-2 | TRBV28 | ASSRDPGQGPANYGYT
TRBJ2-1 | TRBV30 | AWNPGQGNEQF
TRBJ2-3 | TRBV27 | ASRPTTSGRASTDTQY
TRBJ2-3 | TRBV29-1 | SVEGGPPRADTQY
TRBJ1-2 | TRBV4-2 | ASSQDDRGDYGYT
TRBJ2-2 | TRBV13 | ASSLQGTPGELF
TRBJ1-2 | TRBV13 | ASSLNVGQQANYGYT
TRBJ2-1 | TRBV21-1 | ASSDPGTVPILSYNEQF
TRBJ2-6 | TRBV25-1 | ASSEFPQGSGANVLT
TRBJ2-4 | TRBV6-5 | ASSLTTFPKNIQY
TRBJ2-1 | TRBV7-8 | ASSFRVDEQF
TRBJ2-3 | TRBV28 | ASSLGAVSTDTQY
TRBJ2-1 | TRBV4-1 | ASGRAGVYNEQF
TRBJ1-5 | TRBV4-1 | ASSPSGEGAAQPQH
TRBJ1-4 | TRBV9 | ASSVGGYATNEKLF